This TCR beta chain was profiled in a study of T cell responses to AZD1222 COVID-19 vaccine. The study, taken as a whole, reports: Donors, mostly white British, included more females; clonal diversity was possibly underestimated. All repertoire sampling was performed exclusively after the peak T cell response.

Sequencing was performed with immunoSEQ multiplex PCR; in TCRdb, only in-frame clones are kept and a portion is missing. The table shows some 110,000 clones, with about 91% occurring only once. This CDR3 contains 15 residues. With 5 bases removed from V and 2 bases from J, the gap between germline ends came to 13 bases. Per germline, CDR1 LNHDA and CDR2 SQIVND (reference sequence). This clone was picked up one time. Its antigen is as yet unknown. The analysis combined second doses at about 4 or about 12 weeks. The V and J genes are TRBV19 and TRBJ2-1; the D gene is possibly TRBD1 (5 bases). Material: peripheral blood, obtained 28 days after the second AZD1222 dose. The receptor's source is an adult who received the AZD1222 COVID-19 vaccine. DNA of the CDR3: TGTGCCAGTAGTGACCCGGACACCACCTACAATGAGCAGTTCTTC. Translating gives CASSDPDTTYNEQFF.